This paragraph reports one T cell receptor (beta chain). As yet, its antigen is unknown. Amplified TCR beta CDR3 regions derived from RNA transcripts. First-round RT-PCR with HTBI primers amplified the TCR CDR3 region. In TCRdb, the multiplex PCR reads were re-called with MiXCR into one record per CDR3 protein. The sample has around 400,000 distinct CDR3 sequences; approximately 13% are singletons. The sample originates from a study of T cells in Graves' hyperthyroidism and ophthalmopathy. Study in general: Before treatment of any kind, peripheral blood was taken at initial diagnosis. General study results and limits: Also found in blood were most expanded thyroid clonotypes above 0.001.

The TCR originated in a woman under 30 with Graves' hyperthyroidism. Sequenced input: blood.

As DNA, the CDR3 is TGTGCCAGCAGCGTAGTAGGTGTTGTAAGGAACACCGGGGAGCTGTTTTTT. Protein product: CASSVVGVVRNTGELFF. The V gene is TRBV9, the J gene TRBJ2-2; D not resolved. The CDR3 sequence is 17 residues long. V was cut by 0 bases and J by 1 base, with 13 bases left in between. Germline values: CDR1 SGDLS, CDR2 YYNGEE.